Following are 4 T cell receptor beta chains from one sample sequenced in a study of shared clonotypes between healthy human individuals. Clones were read by immunoSEQ multiplex PCR, and TCRdb kept only the in-frame ones, dropping some. Of 550,000 to 700,000 clones listed, around 78% are singletons. Sequencing was performed on memory CD4+ T cells sorted from blood. Described subset: CD45RA-negative fraction. The source of these receptors is a woman aged 30 to 39 in good health.

V gene TRBV19 combines with J gene TRBJ1-2; D is possibly TRBD1 (5 bases). This CDR3 contains 12 residues. The germline V gene has CDR1 LNHDA and CDR2 SQIVND (reference sequence). V was cut by 7 bases and J by 1 base, with 7 bases left in between. The chain's CDR3 is CASKDSNYGYTF. The CDR3 nucleotides read TGTGCCAGTAAAGACAGTAACTATGGCTACACCTTC.

V and J are TRBV18 and TRBJ1-1, with D possibly matching TRBD1 (6 bases). Trimming cost V 0 bases and J 6 bases, with 11 bases left between them. This CDR3 comprises 14 residues. Germline V lookup: CDR1 KGHSH, CDR2 LQKENI. CDR3 sequence: CASSPPGQAAEAFF. The CDR3 nucleotides read TGTGCCAGCTCACCACCGGGACAAGCGGCTGAAGCTTTCTTT.

As concerns this clone: Possible read error: a much larger clone is one base away. The chain employs TRBV4-1 and TRBJ2-1; 13 bases are shared with TRBD2. The J segment lost 10 bases and the V segment lost 0 bases, leaving 18 bases of the junction unmatched. Germline CDR1 MGHRA, CDR2 YSYEKL. CDR3 length: 20 amino acids. Here the CDR3 reads CASSQDSSWAGTSGTREQFF. The CDR3 DNA reads as TGCGCCAGCAGCCAAGACTCATCATGGGCCGGGACTAGCGGGACAAGGGAGCAGTTCTTC.

This chain links TRBV11-2 with TRBJ2-3; no clear D. CDR1 is SGHAT, CDR2 FQNNGV, per germline. This CDR3 region has 14 residues. Trimming took off 3 bases at V and 1 base at J, with 8 bases between the two ends. The CDR3 nucleotides are TGTGCCAGCAGCTTTATCCGGGGCACAGATACGCAGTATTTT. This sequence encodes CASSFIRGTDTQYF.